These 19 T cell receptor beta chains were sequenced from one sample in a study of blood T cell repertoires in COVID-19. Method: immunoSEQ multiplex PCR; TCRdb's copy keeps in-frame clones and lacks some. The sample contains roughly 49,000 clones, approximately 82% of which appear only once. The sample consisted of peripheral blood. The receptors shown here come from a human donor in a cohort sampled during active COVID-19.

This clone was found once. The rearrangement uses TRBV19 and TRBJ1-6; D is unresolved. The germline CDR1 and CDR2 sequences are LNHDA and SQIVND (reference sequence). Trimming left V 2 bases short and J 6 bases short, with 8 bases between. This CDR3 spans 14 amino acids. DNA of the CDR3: TGTGCCAGTAGTATACGTGAACTTAATTCACCCCTCCACTTT. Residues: CASSIRELNSPLHF. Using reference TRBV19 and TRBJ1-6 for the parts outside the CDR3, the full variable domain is DGGITQSPKYLFRKEGQNVTLSCEQNLNHDAMYWYRQDPGQGLRLIYYSQIVNDFQKGDIAEGYSVSREKKESFPLTVTSAQKNPTAFYLCASSIRELNSPLHFGNGTRLTVT.

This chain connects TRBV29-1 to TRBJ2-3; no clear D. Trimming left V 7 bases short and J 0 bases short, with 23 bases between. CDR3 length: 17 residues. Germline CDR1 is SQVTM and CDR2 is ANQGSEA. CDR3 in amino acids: CSGRIVGVAPSTDTQYF. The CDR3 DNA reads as TGCAGCGGACGGATCGTTGGAGTAGCTCCTAGCACAGATACGCAGTATTTT.

The CDR3 DNA follows: TGTGCCAGCACCCGTCCCAGGGGGTCTAACACTGAAGCTTTCTTT. The encoded protein is CASTRPRGSNTEAFF. This chain uses TRBV2 with TRBJ1-1; TRBD1 aligns across 7 bases. The CDR3 totals 15 residues. After removal of 7 bases from V and 2 bases from J, the junction contained 10 bases not matched to a gene. Germline V gene sequence: CDR1 SNHLY, CDR2 FYNNEI.

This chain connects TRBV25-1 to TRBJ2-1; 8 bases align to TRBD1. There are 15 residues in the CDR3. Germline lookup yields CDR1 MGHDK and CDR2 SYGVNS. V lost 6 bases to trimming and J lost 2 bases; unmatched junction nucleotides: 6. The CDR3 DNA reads TGTGCCAGCAGGGGAGGACAGGGCCCCTACAATGAGCAGTTCTTC. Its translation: CASRGGQGPYNEQFF.

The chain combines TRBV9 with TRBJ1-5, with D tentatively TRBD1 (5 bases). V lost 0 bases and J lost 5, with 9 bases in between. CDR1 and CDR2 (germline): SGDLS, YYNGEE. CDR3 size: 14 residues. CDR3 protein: CASSVDQGDQPQHF. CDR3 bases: TGTGCCAGCAGCGTAGACCAGGGTGATCAGCCCCAGCATTTT.

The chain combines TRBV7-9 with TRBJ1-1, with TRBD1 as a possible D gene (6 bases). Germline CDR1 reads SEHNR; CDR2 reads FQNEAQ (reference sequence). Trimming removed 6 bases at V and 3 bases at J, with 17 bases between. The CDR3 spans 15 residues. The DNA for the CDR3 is TGTGCCAGCAGGCCCCGGGGGGCGCGGGACACTGAAGCTTTCTTT. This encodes CASRPRGARDTEAFF.

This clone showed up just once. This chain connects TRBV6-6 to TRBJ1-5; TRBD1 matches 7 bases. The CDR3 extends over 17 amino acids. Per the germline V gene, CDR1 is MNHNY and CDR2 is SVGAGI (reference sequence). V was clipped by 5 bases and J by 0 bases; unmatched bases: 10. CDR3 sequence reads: CASSPRSTGNSNQPQHF. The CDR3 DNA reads TGTGCCAGCAGTCCCCGTTCGACAGGGAATAGCAATCAGCCCCAGCATTTT.

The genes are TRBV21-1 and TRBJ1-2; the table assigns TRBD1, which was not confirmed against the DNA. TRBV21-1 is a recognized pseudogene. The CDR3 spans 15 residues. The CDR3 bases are TGTGCCAGCAGCAAAGCGCTCGACAGGGACTATGGCTACACCTTC. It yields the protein CASSKALDRDYGYTF.

The CDR3 spells CASSAPRFSGGVKTQYF. The CDR3 DNA follows: TGTGCCAGCAGCGCCCCCCGGTTTAGCGGGGGGGTGAAGACCCAGTACTTC. This chain links TRBV7-2 with TRBJ2-5, with 11 bases that match TRBD2. Germline CDR1 and CDR2: SGHTA and FQGNSA. The CDR3 runs to 17 residues. J gave up 6 bases and V 5 bases, and 14 bases lay outside the gene matches.

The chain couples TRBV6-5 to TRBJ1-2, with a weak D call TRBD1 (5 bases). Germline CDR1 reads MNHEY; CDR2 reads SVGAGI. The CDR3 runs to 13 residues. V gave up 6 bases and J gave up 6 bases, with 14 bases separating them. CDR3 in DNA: TGTGCCAGCAGCTACCGGGGGATAAATGGCTACACCTTC. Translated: CASSYRGINGYTF.

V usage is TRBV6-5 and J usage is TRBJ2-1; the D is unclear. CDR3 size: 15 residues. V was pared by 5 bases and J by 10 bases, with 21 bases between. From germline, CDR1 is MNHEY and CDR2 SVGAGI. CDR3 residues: CASSLTDNTMFEQFF. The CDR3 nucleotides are TGTGCCAGCAGTCTTACCGATAACACAATGTTCGAGCAGTTCTTC.

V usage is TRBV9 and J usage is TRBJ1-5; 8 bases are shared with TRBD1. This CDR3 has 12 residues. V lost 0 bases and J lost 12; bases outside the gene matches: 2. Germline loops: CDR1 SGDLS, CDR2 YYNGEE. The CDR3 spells CASSVGTGSQHF. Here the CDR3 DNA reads TGTGCCAGCAGCGTAGGGACAGGGAGCCAGCATTTT.

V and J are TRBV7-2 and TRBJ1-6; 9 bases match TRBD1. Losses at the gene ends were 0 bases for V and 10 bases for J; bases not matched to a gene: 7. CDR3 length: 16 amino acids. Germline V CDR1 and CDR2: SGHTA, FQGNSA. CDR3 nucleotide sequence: TGTGCCAGCAGCTTAGCTGGACAGGGGAGCGGGTCACCCCTCCACTTT. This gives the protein CASSLAGQGSGSPLHF.

CDR3 bases: TGTGCCAGCAGCCAAGACCTGTCGGGGGAGACCCAGTACTTC. Its translation: CASSQDLSGETQYF. V gene TRBV5-6 combines with J gene TRBJ2-5; TRBD2 is a possible D gene (5 bases). The CDR3 extends over 14 amino acids. The germline V and J ends were trimmed by 4 bases and 5 bases, with 15 bases remaining between them. Per germline, CDR1 SGHDT and CDR2 YYEEEE.

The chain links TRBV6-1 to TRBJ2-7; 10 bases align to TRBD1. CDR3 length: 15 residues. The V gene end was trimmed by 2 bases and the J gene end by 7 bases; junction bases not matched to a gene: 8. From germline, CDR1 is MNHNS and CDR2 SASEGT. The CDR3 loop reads CASSEPDRGRREQYF. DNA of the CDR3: TGTGCCAGCAGTGAACCCGACAGGGGGCGCAGAGAGCAGTACTTC.

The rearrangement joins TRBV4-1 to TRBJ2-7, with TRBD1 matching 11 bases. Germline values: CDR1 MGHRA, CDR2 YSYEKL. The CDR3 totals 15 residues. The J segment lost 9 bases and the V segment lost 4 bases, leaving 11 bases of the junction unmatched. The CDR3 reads CASSPGTGGLRAQYF. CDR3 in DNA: TGCGCCAGCAGCCCCGGGACAGGGGGTCTCCGTGCGCAGTACTTC.

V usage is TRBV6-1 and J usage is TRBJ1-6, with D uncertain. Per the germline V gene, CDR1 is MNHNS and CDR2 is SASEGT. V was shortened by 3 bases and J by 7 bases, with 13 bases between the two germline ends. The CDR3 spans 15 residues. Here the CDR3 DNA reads TGTGCCAGCAGTGAGGCCAACCTAGCGAATTCACCCCTCCACTTT. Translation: CASSEANLANSPLHF.

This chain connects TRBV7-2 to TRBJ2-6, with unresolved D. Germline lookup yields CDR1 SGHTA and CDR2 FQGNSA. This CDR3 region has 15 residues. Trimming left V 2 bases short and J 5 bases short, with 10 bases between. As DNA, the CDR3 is TGTGCCAGCAGCTTATCAGGCTCGTGGGCCAACGTCCTGACTTTC. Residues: CASSLSGSWANVLTF.

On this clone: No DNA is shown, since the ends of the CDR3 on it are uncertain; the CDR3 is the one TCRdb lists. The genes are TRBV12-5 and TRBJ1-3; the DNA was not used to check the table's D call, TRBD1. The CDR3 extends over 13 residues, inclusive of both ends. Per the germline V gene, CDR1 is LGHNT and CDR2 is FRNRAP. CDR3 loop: CASGFGSGNTIYF.